Listed below are T cell receptor beta chains from one sample, sequenced in a study of beta chain features in type 1 diabetes. TCRdb's table, derived via immunoSEQ multiplex PCR, lists solely in-frame clones and lacks some. The repertoire has around 400,000 clones, roughly 12% of them found once; the top ten carry about 0.017%. The specimen sequenced was naive CD4+ T cells from blood. Receptors were obtained from a man aged 18 to 29 in good health. CDR3s include the opening cysteine and the closing phenylalanine or tryptophan. The order of the fields is clone size, D gene, V gene, J gene, CDR3 protein, CDR3 DNA. A D gene is named only where the DNA matches it firmly. Rows give clone size only sometimes, using once, few, many, or a class for an expanded clone.

size: few
D: -
V: TRBV14
J: TRBJ1-1
CDR3: CASSQVAGGTTEAFF
DNA: TGTGCCAGCAGCCAAGTAGCAGGCGGGACCACTGAAGCTTTCTTT

size: -
D: -
V: TRBV30
J: TRBJ1-2
CDR3: CAWSLQVYGYTF
DNA: TGTGCCTGGAGCCTCCAGGTTTATGGCTACACCTTC

size: few
D: -
V: TRBV7-9
J: TRBJ1-3
CDR3: CASSELNTIYF
DNA: TGTGCCAGCAGCGAACTTAACACCATATATTTT

size: few
D: -
V: TRBV7-8
J: TRBJ1-5
CDR3: CASSVSNQPQHF
DNA: TGTGCCAGCAGCGTAAGCAATCAGCCCCAGCATTTT

size: few
D: -
V: TRBV27
J: TRBJ2-5
CDR3: CASSSRGAETQYF
DNA: TGTGCCAGCAGTTCCCGCGGGGCGGAGACCCAGTACTTC

size: few
D: -
V: TRBV9
J: TRBJ1-2
CDR3: CASSVSLTDGYTF
DNA: TGTGCCAGCAGCGTCTCTCTAACAGATGGCTACACCTTC

size: -
D: TRBD2
V: TRBV5-8
J: TRBJ2-1
CDR3: CASSLGGTSGSNEQFF
DNA: TGTGCCAGCAGCTTGGGGGGGACTAGCGGGAGCAATGAGCAGTTCTTC

size: few
D: -
V: TRBV7-2
J: TRBJ1-5
CDR3: CASSLVGQRYSNQPQHF
DNA: TGTGCCAGCAGCTTGGTCGGACAGAGGTATAGCAATCAGCCCCAGCATTTT

size: few
D: -
V: TRBV30
J: TRBJ1-1
CDR3: CAWKKDMNTEAFF
DNA: TGTGCCTGGAAAAAGGACATGAACACTGAAGCTTTCTTT

size: few
D: TRBD2
V: TRBV7-9
J: TRBJ2-3
CDR3: CASSPRLADSTDTQYF
DNA: TGTGCCAGCAGCCCCAGACTAGCGGATAGCACAGATACGCAGTATTTT

size: few
D: -
V: TRBV6-5
J: TRBJ1-2
CDR3: CASIDTFNYGYTF
DNA: TGTGCCAGCATAGACACCTTTAACTATGGCTACACCTTC

size: few
D: -
V: TRBV9
J: TRBJ2-7
CDR3: CASSAGAWGSREQYF
DNA: TGTGCCAGCAGCGCGGGAGCGTGGGGTTCCCGCGAGCAGTACTTC

size: -
D: -
V: TRBV6-1
J: TRBJ2-7
CDR3: CASRDYRRLSYEQYF
DNA: TGTGCCAGCAGGGACTACAGGAGACTCTCCTACGAGCAGTACTTC